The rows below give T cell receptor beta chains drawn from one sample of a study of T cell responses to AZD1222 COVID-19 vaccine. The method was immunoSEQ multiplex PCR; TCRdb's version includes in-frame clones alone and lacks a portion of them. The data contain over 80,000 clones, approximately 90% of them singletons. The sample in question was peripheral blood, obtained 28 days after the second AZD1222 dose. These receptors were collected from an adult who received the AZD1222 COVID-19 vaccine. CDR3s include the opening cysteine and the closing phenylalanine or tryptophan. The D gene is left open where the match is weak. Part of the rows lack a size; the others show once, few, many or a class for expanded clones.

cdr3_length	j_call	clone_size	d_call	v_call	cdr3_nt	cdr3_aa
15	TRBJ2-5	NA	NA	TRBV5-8	TGTGCCAGCAGCTGGGGGGGGGCGGCGCAAGAGACCCAGTACTTC	CASSWGGAAQETQYF
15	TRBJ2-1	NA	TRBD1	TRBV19	TGTGCCAGTGGACAGGACCGAAGCTCCTACAATGAGCAGTTCTTC	CASGQDRSSYNEQFF
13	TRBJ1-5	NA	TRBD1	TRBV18	TGTGCCAGCTCACCCCAGGGGGACCAGCCCCAGCATTTT	CASSPQGDQPQHF
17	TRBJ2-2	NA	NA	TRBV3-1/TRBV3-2	TGTGCCAGCAGCCAAGGAGGGGCGGGGCTGCAGTCCGGGGAGCTGTTTTTT	CASSQGGAGLQSGELFF
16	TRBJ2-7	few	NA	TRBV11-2	TGTGCCAGCAGCTTAGATCGGTCAGGAACTCGCTACGAGCAGTACTTC	CASSLDRSGTRYEQYF
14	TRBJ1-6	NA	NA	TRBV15	TGTGCCACCAGCAGGAGCTCCTATAATTCACCCCTCCACTTT	CATSRSSYNSPLHF
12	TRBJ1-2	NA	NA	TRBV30	TGTGCCTGGAGTCCGGTCCCCCCCGTCGGCACCTTC	CAWSPVPPVGTF
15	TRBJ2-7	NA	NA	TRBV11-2	TGTGCCAGCAGCCTACCAGGCGGTAGAGGACGAGAGCAGTACTTC	CASSLPGGRGREQYF
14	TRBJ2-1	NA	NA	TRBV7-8	TGTGCCAGCAGCTTAGGCCGGGACCCCAGGGAGCAGTTCTTC	CASSLGRDPREQFF
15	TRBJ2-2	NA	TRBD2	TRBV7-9	TGTGCCAGCAGCAGACTAGCGGTGAACACCGGGGAGCTGTTTTTT	CASSRLAVNTGELFF
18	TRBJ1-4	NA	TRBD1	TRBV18	TGTGCCAGCTCATTCGAAACGGGGACAGGGCCAACTAATGAAAAACTGTTTTTT	CASSFETGTGPTNEKLFF
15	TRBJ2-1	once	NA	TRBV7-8	TGTGCCAGCAGCAAGTGGGGGAGCTCCTACAATGAGCAGTTCTTC	CASSKWGSSYNEQFF
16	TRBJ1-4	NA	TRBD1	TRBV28	TGTGCCAGCAGTTTCCGACAGGGGGTGGGCGGTGAAAAACTGTTTTTT	CASSFRQGVGGEKLFF
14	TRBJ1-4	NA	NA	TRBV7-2	TGTGCCAGCAGTCAGGGAATGGGTGGGGAAAAACTGTTTTTT	CASSQGMGGEKLFF
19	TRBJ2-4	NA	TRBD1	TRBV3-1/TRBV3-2	TGTGCCAGCAGCCAATGGAGACAGGGGGCCCCTCTAGCCAAAAACATTCAGTACTTC	CASSQWRQGAPLAKNIQYF
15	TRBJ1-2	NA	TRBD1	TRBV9	TGTGCCAGCAGCGTAGGGGACAGGGGGAACTATGGCTACACCTTC	CASSVGDRGNYGYTF
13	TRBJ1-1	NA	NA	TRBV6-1	TGTGCCAGCAGTGAATCCCTCAACACTGAAGCTTTCTTT	CASSESLNTEAFF
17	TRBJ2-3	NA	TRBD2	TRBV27	TGTGCCAGCAGTCCCTGGACTAGCGGGAGGGCTACAGATACGCAGTATTTT	CASSPWTSGRATDTQYF
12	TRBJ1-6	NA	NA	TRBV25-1	TGTGCCAGCAGGACGGCCGGTTCACCCCTCCACTTT	CASRTAGSPLHF